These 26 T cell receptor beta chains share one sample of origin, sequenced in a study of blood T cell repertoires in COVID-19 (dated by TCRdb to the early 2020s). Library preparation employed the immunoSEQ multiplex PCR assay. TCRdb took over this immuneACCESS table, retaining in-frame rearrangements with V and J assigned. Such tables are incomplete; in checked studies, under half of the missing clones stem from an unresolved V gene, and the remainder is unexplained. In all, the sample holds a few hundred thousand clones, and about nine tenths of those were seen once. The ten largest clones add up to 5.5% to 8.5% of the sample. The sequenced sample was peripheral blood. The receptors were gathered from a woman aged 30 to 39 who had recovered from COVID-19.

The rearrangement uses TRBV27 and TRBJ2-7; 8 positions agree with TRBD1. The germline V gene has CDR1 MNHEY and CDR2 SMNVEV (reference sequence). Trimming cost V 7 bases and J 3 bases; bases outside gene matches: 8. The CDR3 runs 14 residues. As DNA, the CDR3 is TGTGCCAGCAATCCCCAGGGGGCGGACTACGAGCAGTACTTC. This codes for CASNPQGADYEQYF.

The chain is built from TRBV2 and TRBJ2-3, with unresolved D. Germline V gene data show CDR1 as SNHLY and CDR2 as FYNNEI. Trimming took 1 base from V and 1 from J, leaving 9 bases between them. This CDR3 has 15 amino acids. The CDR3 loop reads CASSEDRHRTDTQYF. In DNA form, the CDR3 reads TGTGCCAGCAGTGAAGACAGACATCGCACAGATACGCAGTATTTT.

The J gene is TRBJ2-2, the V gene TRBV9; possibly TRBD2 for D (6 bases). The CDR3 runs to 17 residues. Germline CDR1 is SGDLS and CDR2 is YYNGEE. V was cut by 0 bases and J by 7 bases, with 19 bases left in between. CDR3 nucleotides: TGTGCCAGCAGCGTAGGAGGCGGGGCGGCCGTTGGCGGGGAGCTGTTTTTT. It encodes CASSVGGGAAVGGELFF.

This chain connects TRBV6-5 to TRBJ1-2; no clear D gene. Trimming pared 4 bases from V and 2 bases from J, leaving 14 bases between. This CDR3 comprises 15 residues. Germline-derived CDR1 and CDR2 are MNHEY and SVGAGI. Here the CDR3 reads CASSSGRAGNYGYTF. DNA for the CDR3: TGTGCCAGCAGTTCCGGCCGGGCGGGAAACTATGGCTACACCTTC.

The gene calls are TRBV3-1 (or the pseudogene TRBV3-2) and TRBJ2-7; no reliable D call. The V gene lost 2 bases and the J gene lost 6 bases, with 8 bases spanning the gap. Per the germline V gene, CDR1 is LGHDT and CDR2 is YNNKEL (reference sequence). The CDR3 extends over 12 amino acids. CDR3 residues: CASSQSVGEQYF. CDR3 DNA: TGTGCCAGCAGCCAATCAGTTGGCGAGCAGTACTTC.

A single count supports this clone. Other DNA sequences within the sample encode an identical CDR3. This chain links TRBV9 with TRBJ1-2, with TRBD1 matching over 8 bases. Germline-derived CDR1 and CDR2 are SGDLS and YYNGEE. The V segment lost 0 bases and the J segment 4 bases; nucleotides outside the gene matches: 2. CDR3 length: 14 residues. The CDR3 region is CASSVGQGAYGYTF. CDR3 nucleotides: TGTGCCAGCAGCGTAGGGCAGGGGGCCTATGGCTACACCTTC.

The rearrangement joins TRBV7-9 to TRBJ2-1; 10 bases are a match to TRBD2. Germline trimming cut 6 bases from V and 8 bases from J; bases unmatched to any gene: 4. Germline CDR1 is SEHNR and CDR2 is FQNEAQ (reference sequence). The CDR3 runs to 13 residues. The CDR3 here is CASRSGGAYEQFF. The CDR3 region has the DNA TGTGCCAGCAGAAGCGGGGGGGCCTATGAGCAGTTCTTC.

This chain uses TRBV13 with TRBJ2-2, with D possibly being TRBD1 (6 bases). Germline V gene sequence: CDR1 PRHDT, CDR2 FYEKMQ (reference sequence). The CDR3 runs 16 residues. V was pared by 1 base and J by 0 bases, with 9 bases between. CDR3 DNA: TGTGCCAGCAGCTTAGATTACAGGGCGAACACCGGGGAGCTGTTTTTT. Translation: CASSLDYRANTGELFF.

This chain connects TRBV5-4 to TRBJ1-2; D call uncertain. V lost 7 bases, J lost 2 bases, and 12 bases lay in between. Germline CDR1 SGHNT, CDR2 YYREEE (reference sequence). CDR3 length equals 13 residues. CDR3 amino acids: CASGKEGNYGYTF. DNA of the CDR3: TGTGCCAGCGGTAAGGAGGGCAACTATGGCTACACCTTC.

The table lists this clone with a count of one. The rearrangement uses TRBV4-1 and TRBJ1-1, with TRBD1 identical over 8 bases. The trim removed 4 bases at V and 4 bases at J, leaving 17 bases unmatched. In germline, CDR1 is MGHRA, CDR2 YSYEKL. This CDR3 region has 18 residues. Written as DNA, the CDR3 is TGCGCCAGCAGCCGCAATACAGTGCCGGGACAGGAGGGCACTGAAGCTTTCTTT. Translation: CASSRNTVPGQEGTEAFF.

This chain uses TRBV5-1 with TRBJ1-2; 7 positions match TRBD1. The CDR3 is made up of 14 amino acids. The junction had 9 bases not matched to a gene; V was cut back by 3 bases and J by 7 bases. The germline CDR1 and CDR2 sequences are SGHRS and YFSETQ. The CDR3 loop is CASSSQGGDSGYTF. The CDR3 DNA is TGCGCCAGCAGCTCGCAGGGGGGCGATAGTGGCTACACCTTC.

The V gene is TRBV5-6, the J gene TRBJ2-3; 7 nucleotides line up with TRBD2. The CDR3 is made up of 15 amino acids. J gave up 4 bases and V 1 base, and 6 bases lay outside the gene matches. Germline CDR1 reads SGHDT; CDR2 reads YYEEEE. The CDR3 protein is CASSLYGGLADTQYF. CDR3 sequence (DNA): TGTGCCAGCAGCTTGTACGGGGGGTTGGCAGATACGCAGTATTTT.

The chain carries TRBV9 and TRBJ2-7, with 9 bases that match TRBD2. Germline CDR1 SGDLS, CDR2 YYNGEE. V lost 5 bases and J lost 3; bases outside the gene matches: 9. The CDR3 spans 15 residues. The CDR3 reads CASSKRGDQYYEQYF. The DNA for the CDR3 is TGTGCCAGCAGTAAGCGGGGGGACCAATACTACGAGCAGTACTTC.

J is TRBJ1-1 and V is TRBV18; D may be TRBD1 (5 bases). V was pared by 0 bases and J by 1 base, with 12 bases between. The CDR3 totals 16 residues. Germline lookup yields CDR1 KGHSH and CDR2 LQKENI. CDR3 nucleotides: TGTGCCAGCTCACCACCGCGGGGGTACTCGAACACTGAAGCTTTCTTT. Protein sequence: CASSPPRGYSNTEAFF.

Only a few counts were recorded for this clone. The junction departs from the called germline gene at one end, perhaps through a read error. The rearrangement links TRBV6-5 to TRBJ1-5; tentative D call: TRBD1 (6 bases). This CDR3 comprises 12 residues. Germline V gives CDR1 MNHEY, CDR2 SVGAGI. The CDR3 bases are TGTGCCAGCAGGGACAGCAGTCAGCCCCAGCATTTT. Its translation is CASRDSSQPQHF.

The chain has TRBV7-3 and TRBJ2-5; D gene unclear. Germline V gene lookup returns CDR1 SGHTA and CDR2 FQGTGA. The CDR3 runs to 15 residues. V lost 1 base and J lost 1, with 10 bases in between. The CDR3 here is CASSLNGGSQETQYF. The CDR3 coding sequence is TGTGCCAGCAGCTTAAATGGCGGCAGCCAAGAGACCCAGTACTTC.

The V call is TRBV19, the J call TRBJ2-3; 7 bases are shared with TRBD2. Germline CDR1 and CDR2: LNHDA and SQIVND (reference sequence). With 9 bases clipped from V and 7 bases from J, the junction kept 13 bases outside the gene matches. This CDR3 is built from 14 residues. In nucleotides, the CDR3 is TGTGCCAGCGGAACGAGCGGGGCTCGGAATACGCAGTATTTT. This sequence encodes CASGTSGARNTQYF.

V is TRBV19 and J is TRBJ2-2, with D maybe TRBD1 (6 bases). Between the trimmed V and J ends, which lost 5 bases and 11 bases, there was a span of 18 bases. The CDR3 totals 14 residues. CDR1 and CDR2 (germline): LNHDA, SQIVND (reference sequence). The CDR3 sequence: CASSPTRRDNELFF. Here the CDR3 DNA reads TGTGCCAGTAGTCCTACCCGCCGGGACAACGAGCTGTTTTTT. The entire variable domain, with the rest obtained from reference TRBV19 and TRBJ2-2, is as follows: DGGITQSPKYLFRKEGQNVTLSCEQNLNHDAMYWYRQDPGQGLRLIYYSQIVNDFQKGDIAEGYSVSREKKESFPLTVTSAQKNPTAFYLCASSPTRRDNELFFGEGSRLTVL.

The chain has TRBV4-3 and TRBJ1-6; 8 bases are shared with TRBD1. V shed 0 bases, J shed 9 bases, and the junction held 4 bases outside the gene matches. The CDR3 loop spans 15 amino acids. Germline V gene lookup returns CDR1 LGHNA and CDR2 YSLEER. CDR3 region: CASSQDPQGASPLHF. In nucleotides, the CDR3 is TGCGCCAGCAGCCAAGATCCCCAGGGGGCTTCACCCCTCCACTTT.

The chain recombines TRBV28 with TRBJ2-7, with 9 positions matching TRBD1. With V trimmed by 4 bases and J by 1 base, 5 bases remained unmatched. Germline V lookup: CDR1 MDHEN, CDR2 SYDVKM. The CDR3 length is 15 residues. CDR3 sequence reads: CASSSGQGPSYEQYF. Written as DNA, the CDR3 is TGTGCCAGCAGTTCGGGACAGGGCCCTTCCTACGAGCAGTACTTC.

The CDR3 loop reads CASARGTQETQYF. The CDR3 DNA sequence: TGTGCCAGCGCAAGAGGCACACAAGAGACCCAGTACTTC. The chain employs TRBV7-2 and TRBJ2-5; D ambiguous. CDR1 SGHTA and CDR2 FQGNSA come from the germline V gene. V gave up 8 bases and J gave up 2 bases, with 12 bases separating them. CDR3 length: 13 residues. Full variable domain (remainder filled in from reference TRBV7-2 and TRBJ2-5): GAGVSQSPSNKVTEKGKDVELRCDPISGHTALYWYRQSLGQGLEFLIYFQGNSAPDKSGLPSDRFSAERTGGSVSTLTIQRTQQEDSAVYLCASARGTQETQYFGPGTRLLVL.

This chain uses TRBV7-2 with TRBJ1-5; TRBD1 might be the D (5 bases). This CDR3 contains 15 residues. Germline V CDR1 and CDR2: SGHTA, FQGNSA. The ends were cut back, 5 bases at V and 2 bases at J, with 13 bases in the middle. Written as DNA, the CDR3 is TGTGCCAGCAGCCTCTTAGGGGCGCGCAATCAGCCCCAGCATTTT. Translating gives CASSLLGARNQPQHF.

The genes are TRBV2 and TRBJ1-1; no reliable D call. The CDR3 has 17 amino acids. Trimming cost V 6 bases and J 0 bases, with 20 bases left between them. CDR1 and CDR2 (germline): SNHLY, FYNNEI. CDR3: CASRALGRQDMNTEAFF. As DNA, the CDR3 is TGTGCCAGCAGAGCACTAGGGAGGCAAGACATGAACACTGAAGCTTTCTTT.

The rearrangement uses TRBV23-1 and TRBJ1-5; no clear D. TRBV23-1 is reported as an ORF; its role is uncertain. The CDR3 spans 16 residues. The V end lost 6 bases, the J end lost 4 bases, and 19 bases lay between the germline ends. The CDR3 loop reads CASRPVLGWENQPQHF. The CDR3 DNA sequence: TGCGCCAGCAGACCAGTGTTGGGGTGGGAGAATCAGCCCCAGCATTTT.

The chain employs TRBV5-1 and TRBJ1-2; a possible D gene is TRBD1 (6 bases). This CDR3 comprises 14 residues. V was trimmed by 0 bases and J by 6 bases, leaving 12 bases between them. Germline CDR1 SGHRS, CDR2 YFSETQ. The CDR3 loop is CASSLAYREDGYTF. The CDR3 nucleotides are TGCGCCAGCAGCTTGGCGTACAGGGAAGATGGCTACACCTTC.

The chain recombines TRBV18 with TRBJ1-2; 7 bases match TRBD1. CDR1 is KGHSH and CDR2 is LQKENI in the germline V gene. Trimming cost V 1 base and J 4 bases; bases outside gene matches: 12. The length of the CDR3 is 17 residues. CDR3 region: CASSPLGTAQHFYGYTF. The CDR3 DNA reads TGTGCCAGCTCACCACTCGGGACAGCTCAACACTTCTATGGCTACACCTTC.